These 3 T cell receptor beta chains were all obtained from the same sample, sequenced in a study of OX40 agonist ivuxolimab in advanced cancers. Data came from immunoSEQ multiplex PCR; TCRdb stores just in-frame clones and leaves some out. The repertoire holds 60,000 to 65,000 clones, with around 84% as singletons. Sequencing used CD4+ or CD8+ T cells sorted from blood, obtained in a trial of the OX40 agonist ivuxolimab. These receptors were obtained from an adult with an advanced solid tumor such as melanoma, head and neck, liver or kidney cancer.

To note about this clone: Other nucleotide sequences in the sample specify the same CDR3. The V and J genes are TRBV6-5 and TRBJ2-1, with D possibly being TRBD2 (5 bases). V was shortened by 8 bases and J by 6 bases, with 8 bases between the two germline ends. This CDR3 region has 11 residues. Germline V gene lookup returns CDR1 MNHEY and CDR2 SVGAGI. CDR3 nucleotide sequence: TGTGCCAGCTCCCGGGGCAATGAGCAGTTCTTC. It yields the protein CASSRGNEQFF.

This chain links TRBV2 with TRBJ1-5; D gene unclear. Germline V gene lookup returns CDR1 SNHLY and CDR2 FYNNEI. Trimming cost V 3 bases and J 5 bases, with 11 bases left between them. The CDR3 sequence is 14 residues long. CDR3 protein: CASSDRTGYQPQHF. The CDR3 bases are TGTGCCAGCAGTGATAGGACGGGTTATCAGCCCCAGCATTTT.

In its sample, this clone was seen a few times. The V call is TRBV6-1, the J call TRBJ2-7; weak D call: TRBD1 (6 bases). With 6 bases removed from V and 5 bases from J, the gap between germline ends came to 14 bases. Germline V gives CDR1 MNHNS, CDR2 SASEGT. There are 13 residues in the CDR3. Here the CDR3 DNA reads TGTGCCAGCAGCCCCGGGACATGGAACGAGCAGTACTTC. Its translation is CASSPGTWNEQYF.